The TCR beta chain described here comes from a study of T-cell memory formation after mild COVID-19. Study-wide context: TCR clusters were largely donor specific.

Turning to this clonotype: What it recognizes is unknown.

General study points: Contracting CD4+ clones sat mainly in CM and EM; CD8+ in EMRA.

MiXCR was run by TCRdb on the 5' RACE reads, yielding one entry per CDR3 protein. The sample carries approximately 300,000 distinct CDR3 sequences, approximately 19% recorded once. Trimming at V came to 5 bases and at J to 10 bases, leaving 5 bases not matched to a gene. The CDR3 runs 14 residues. The chain joins TRBV12-3 or TRBV12-4 to TRBJ1-6; TRBD1 aligns across 10 bases. Sequenced input: PBMCs or a T cell subset sorted from them (not recorded which). This receptor was identified in a man between 18 and 29 years old who had mild COVID-19 (a few samples of this study predate the infection). Cell type and time point are not known. CDR3 protein: CASSRDRGGSPLHF. CDR3 nucleotide sequence: TGTGCCAGCAGTCGGGACAGGGGAGGGTCACCCCTCCACTTT.